The sequence of this T cell receptor beta chain was determined in a study of blood T cell repertoires in COVID-19. Study-level background: COVID-19 samples from acute and convalescent phases originated in the United States, Italy and Spain. Sample material is recorded as cDNA or gDNA derived from T cells, B-cell-depleted T cells, or PBMCs.

This clone was observed once. V was pared by 1 base and J by 1 base, with 8 bases between. The CDR3 spans 14 residues. The V gene's germline CDR1 is SEHNR and CDR2 FQNEAQ (reference sequence). Measured with immunoSEQ multiplex PCR; TCRdb has only the in-frame clones, and not every one. In the table there are more than 250,000 clones, approximately 83% of which are singletons. Enrolled through a virtual design, the participants were between roughly 18 and 100 years of age and came from roughly 22 US areas. The sequence was obtained from a man aged 30-40 years who had recovered from COVID-19. The genes are TRBV7-9 and TRBJ2-7; D possibly corresponds to TRBD2 (5 bases). The sample taken for sequencing was PBMCs or T cells enriched from blood (not recorded which). The DNA of the CDR3 is TGTGCCAGCAGCTTAGTCGGGGATTCCTACGAGCAGTACTTC. Translation gives CASSLVGDSYEQYF.